This TCR beta chain was profiled in a study of blood T cell repertoires in COVID-19. The wider study: Samples of COVID-19 (acute and convalescent) were obtained from the United States, Italy and Spain. T cells, B-cell-depleted T cells, or PBMCs provided the cDNA or gDNA that served as material.

This clone was seen a single time. Clones were read by immunoSEQ multiplex PCR, and TCRdb kept only the in-frame ones, dropping some. The repertoire holds hundreds of thousands of clones, with roughly 90% as singletons. The Seattle patients joined while their infection was active and were tracked longitudinally afterward. The sample consisted of peripheral blood. The origin of this receptor is a woman aged 25 to 39 with COVID-19, enrolled during active disease.

The CDR3: CASSETGNTEAFF. DNA of the CDR3: TGCGCCAGCAGCGAAACAGGGAACACTGAAGCTTTCTTT. V is TRBV5-1 and J is TRBJ1-1, with D tentatively TRBD1 (5 bases). CDR3 length: 13 residues. Germline V gives CDR1 SGHRS, CDR2 YFSETQ. Trimming shortened V by 4 bases and J by 1 base, and 8 bases separated the two germline ends.